The 14 T cell receptor beta chains in this list originate from one sample, sequenced in a study of cytomegalovirus exposure and HLA in healthy donors. PCR involved 60 Vbeta and 13 Jbeta primers. Libraries were prepared by immunoSEQ multiplex PCR; TCRdb keeps only in-frame clonotypes and omits some of them. This table has around 80,000 clones, 62% appearing once. Material: PBMCs. These receptor sequences come from a male donor in good health and CMV-seropositive.

The V call is TRBV11-2, the J call TRBJ1-4; TRBD1 agrees at 12 bases. V trimming: 8 bases; J trimming: 4 bases; junction bases outside the gene matches: 17. CDR1 SGHAT and CDR2 FQNNGV come from the germline V gene. The CDR3 covers 19 residues. The chain's CDR3 is CASSPAPGTGGAGNEKLFF. The CDR3 nucleotides are TGTGCCAGCTCCCCGGCTCCCGGGACAGGGGGCGCCGGTAATGAAAAACTGTTTTTT.

V usage is TRBV28 and J usage is TRBJ2-1; TRBD2 matches at 13 bases. J lost 10 bases, V lost 10 bases, and 10 bases had no gene match. The germline V gene encodes CDR1 MDHEN and CDR2 SYDVKM. The CDR3 covers 14 residues. The CDR3 nucleotides read TGTGCCACAGGACTAGCGGGAGTGCGGGGGGAGCAGTTCTTC. It is translated as CATGLAGVRGEQFF.

This clone was seen more than once but under ten times. The chain is built from TRBV2 and TRBJ1-5; D call uncertain. This CDR3 comprises 17 residues. Germline values: CDR1 SNHLY, CDR2 FYNNEI. Trimming removed 0 bases at V and 0 bases at J, with 12 bases between. CDR3 in DNA: TGTGCCAGCAGTGAAGCGCTTCCGGGTTATAGCAATCAGCCCCAGCATTTT. Translating it yields CASSEALPGYSNQPQHF.

This clone has more than one count but fewer than ten. In nucleotides, the CDR3 is TGTGCCAGCGCGTACAACAGGGAATATTACGAGCAGTACTTC. It encodes CASAYNREYYEQYF. The chain recombines TRBV6-5 with TRBJ2-7; maybe TRBD1 (6 bases). V was pared by 8 bases and J by 4 bases, with 18 bases between. The length of the CDR3 is 14 residues. The germline V gene encodes CDR1 MNHEY and CDR2 SVGAGI.

V usage is TRBV28 and J usage is TRBJ2-7; weak D call: TRBD2 (5 bases). CDR1 is MDHEN and CDR2 is SYDVKM in the germline V gene. Between the trimmed V and J ends, which lost 7 bases and 0 bases, there was a span of 7 bases. CDR3 length: 12 residues. The CDR3 DNA sequence: TGTGCCAGCACCACTAGCTCCTACGAGCAGTACTTC. Amino acid sequence: CASTTSSYEQYF.

A few counts support this clone. The chain employs TRBV7-8 and TRBJ2-6, with 8 bases that match TRBD1. V gave up 5 bases and J gave up 2 bases; unmatched junction bases: 8. The CDR3 spans 17 residues. Germline V gene lookup returns CDR1 SGHVS and CDR2 FQNEAQ. In nucleotides, the CDR3 is TGTGCCAGCAGCACCCGGACAGGGAGAACTGGGGCCAACGTCCTGACTTTC. This encodes CASSTRTGRTGANVLTF.

Only a few counts were recorded for this clone. This chain connects TRBV7-2 to TRBJ2-7; TRBD2 is a possible D gene (5 bases). CDR1 and CDR2 from the germline V gene are SGHTA and FQGNSA. CDR3 length equals 13 residues. V lost 6 bases to trimming and J lost 4 bases, with 13 bases between them. CDR3 protein: CASSRTYSYEQYF. The CDR3 DNA reads TGTGCCAGCAGTCGGACTTATTCGTACGAGCAGTACTTC.

Comments on this clone: Germline and junction disagree at one end, which may indicate a read error. V gene TRBV5-6 combines with J gene TRBJ1-2, with 7 bases matching TRBD1. The germline CDR1 and CDR2 sequences are SGHDT and YYEEEE. The CDR3 spans 14 residues. The CDR3 DNA sequence: TGTGCCAGCAGCCCGGGACAGAGTCCCTATGGCTACCCCTTC. It is translated as CASSPGQSPYGYPF.

The gene calls are TRBV7-8 and TRBJ1-2; tentatively, D is TRBD1 (5 bases). The CDR3 has 17 amino acids. With 1 base removed from V and 0 bases from J, the gap between germline ends came to 15 bases. Germline V gene sequence: CDR1 SGHVS, CDR2 FQNEAQ. The CDR3 protein is CASSLGRRQKPNYGYTF. The CDR3 DNA is TGTGCCAGCAGCTTAGGGAGAAGACAGAAACCTAACTATGGCTACACCTTC.

The chain links TRBV6-5 to TRBJ2-7; 9 nucleotides line up with TRBD2. Germline V lookup: CDR1 MNHEY, CDR2 SVGAGI. This CDR3 spans 14 amino acids. Trimming removed 5 bases from V and 1 base from J; junction bases left unmatched: 3. The CDR3 here is CASSQAGGSYEQYF. The CDR3 DNA sequence: TGTGCCAGCAGTCAGGCGGGAGGGTCCTACGAGCAGTACTTC.

Only a few counts were recorded for this clone. The chain combines TRBV13 with TRBJ2-7; D may be TRBD1 (5 bases). The germline V gene encodes CDR1 PRHDT and CDR2 FYEKMQ (reference sequence). CDR3 length equals 14 residues. V lost 1 base to trimming and J lost 5 bases, with 12 bases between them. The CDR3 loop reads CASSLVGAENEQYF. The CDR3 DNA follows: TGTGCCAGCAGCTTAGTAGGGGCGGAAAACGAGCAGTACTTC.

In DNA form, the CDR3 reads TGTGCCAGCAGCCAAAGGACAGTCCAAGAGACCCAGTACTTC. Amino acid sequence: CASSQRTVQETQYF. The chain employs TRBV4-2 and TRBJ2-5, with a weak D call TRBD1 (6 bases). Germline CDR1 is LGHNA and CDR2 is YNFKEQ. V was shortened by 2 bases and J by 1 base, with 8 bases between the two germline ends. The CDR3 contains 14 residues.

This clone occurred a few times. The rearrangement uses TRBV7-8 and TRBJ2-5, with D uncertain. The CDR3 is 11 amino acids. Germline V CDR1 and CDR2: SGHVS, FQNEAQ. The V end was cut by 5 bases, the J end by 7 bases, with 8 bases between. The CDR3 sequence: CASSPTGTQYF. CDR3 nucleotide sequence: TGTGCCAGCAGCCCAACGGGGACCCAGTACTTC. The variable domain in full, with the rest retrieved from reference TRBV7-8 and TRBJ2-5, is GAGVSQSPRYKVAKRGQDVALRCDPISGHVSLFWYQQALGQGPEFLTYFQNEAQLDKSGLPSDRFFAERPEGSVSTLKIQRTQQEDSAVYLCASSPTGTQYFGPGTRLLVL.

The CDR3 DNA follows: TGCAGCGTTACCCCTACTAACTATGGCTACACCTTC. It specifies CSVTPTNYGYTF. V and J are TRBV29-1 and TRBJ1-2, with D hard to call. V was cut by 5 bases and J by 0 bases, with 7 bases left in between. Germline CDR1 and CDR2: SQVTM and ANQGSEA. CDR3 length: 12 amino acids.